What follows describes a single TCR beta chain. Its target is not known. Germline CDR1 is MNHEY and CDR2 is SMNVEV (reference sequence). CDR3 size: 15 residues. The V and J ends lost 5 bases and 3 bases, in that order; junction bases with no gene match: 7. This specimen belongs to a study of cytomegalovirus exposure and HLA in healthy donors. Study findings and constraints: It was taken for granted in presence/absence analyses that sequencing depth across donors was roughly uniform. Listed as cytomegalovirus-associated were more than 150 TCR beta chains. Other equally common chains were less clonally expanded than HLA-associated TCR beta chains, a later analysis showed.

Amplification used 60 Vbeta primers and 13 Jbeta primers. The table came from immunoSEQ multiplex PCR; TCRdb's copy has only in-frame clones and leaves some out. The table has some 190,000 clones, 80% to 90% seen once; the top ten hold approximately 2.4%. The sample taken for sequencing was PBMCs. This sequence originates from a male donor in good health and CMV-seronegative. The V and J genes are TRBV27 and TRBJ2-1; 7 bases fit TRBD2. The CDR3 DNA reads TGTGCCAGCAGTGACGGACTAGGAGGCTACAATGAGCAGTTCTTC. Translated, it gives CASSDGLGGYNEQFF.